This is a list of T cell receptor beta chains from one sample in a study of CD8 T cells in Susac syndrome. TCRdb ran MiXCR on the immunoSEQ multiplex PCR reads and lists one entry per CDR3 protein. This sample has some 150,000 distinct CDR3 sequences, with 94% found just once. The material sequenced was CD8+ T cells from PBMCs. These receptors were obtained from a human donor in good health. Both conserved end residues are part of each CDR3. Each record gives: V gene, J gene, CDR3 length, CDR3 protein.

V: TRBV4-3; J: TRBJ2-7; length: 16; CDR3: CASSQDLSAGLYEQYF
V: TRBV29-1; J: TRBJ2-1; length: 11; CDR3: CSVISGNEQFF
V: TRBV29-1; J: TRBJ2-2; length: 12; CDR3: CSQADSAGELFF
V: TRBV4-1; J: TRBJ2-7; length: 14; CDR3: CASSQEGLSHEQYF
V: TRBV2; J: TRBJ2-7; length: 13; CDR3: CARELSGTYEQYF
V: TRBV4-3; J: TRBJ2-7; length: 13; CDR3: CASSVTVLYEQYF
V: TRBV28; J: TRBJ2-7; length: 15; CDR3: CASSSRTSGIGEQYF
V: TRBV4-2; J: TRBJ2-7; length: 12; CDR3: CASPAGEFEQYF
V: TRBV4-2; J: TRBJ1-5; length: 17; CDR3: CASSQKAWTDSNQPQHF
V: TRBV16; J: TRBJ2-7; length: 16; CDR3: CASSQRGGQGNYEQYF
V: TRBV2; J: TRBJ2-2; length: 17; CDR3: CASSEVSGGGWNGELFF
V: TRBV4-3; J: TRBJ1-2; length: 14; CDR3: CASSQEGTGSGYTF
V: TRBV9; J: TRBJ2-7; length: 14; CDR3: CASSVEGLSYEQYF
V: TRBV6-5; J: TRBJ2-1; length: 17; CDR3: CASSWTSGFNTYNEQFF
V: TRBV9; J: TRBJ2-1; length: 13; CDR3: CASSYGQYNEQFF
V: TRBV15; J: TRBJ1-1; length: 13; CDR3: CATSSTYPPEAFF
V: TRBV12-3/TRBV12-4; J: TRBJ2-3; length: 13; CDR3: CASSFPNTDTQYF
V: TRBV28; J: TRBJ1-1; length: 13; CDR3: CASSLRGYTEAFF
V: TRBV5-4; J: TRBJ2-1; length: 13; CDR3: CASSPSMGDEQFF
V: TRBV7-9; J: TRBJ2-7; length: 14; CDR3: CASSSGLATHEQYF
V: TRBV13; J: TRBJ2-7; length: 14; CDR3: CASSSGVSSYEQYF
V: TRBV5-4; J: TRBJ1-5; length: 13; CDR3: CASSFGGMQPQHF
V: TRBV29-1; J: TRBJ1-1; length: 14; CDR3: CSVAGTPMNTEAFF
V: TRBV7-8; J: TRBJ2-7; length: 12; CDR3: CASSLYGHEQYF
V: TRBV20-1; J: TRBJ2-1; length: 15; CDR3: CSARGLAGYINEQFF
V: TRBV15; J: TRBJ2-1; length: 15; CDR3: CATSRVENLYNEQFF
V: TRBV20-1; J: TRBJ2-7; length: 15; CDR3: CSASPIWDTNYEQYF
V: TRBV4-3; J: TRBJ2-3; length: 15; CDR3: CASSQGERGWDTQYF
V: TRBV20-1; J: TRBJ2-7; length: 13; CDR3: CSARPSGSYEQYF
V: TRBV4-3; J: TRBJ2-1; length: 15; CDR3: CASSPRLAVGGEQFF
V: TRBV29-1; J: TRBJ2-7; length: 12; CDR3: CSVEGRSYEQYF
V: TRBV6-5; J: TRBJ2-1; length: 15; CDR3: CASSSSDAATDEQFF
V: TRBV4-3; J: TRBJ2-1; length: 17; CDR3: CASSQVLIPGPANEQFF
V: TRBV5-6; J: TRBJ2-7; length: 16; CDR3: CASSLVPGTGGNEQYF
V: TRBV20-1; J: TRBJ1-1; length: 13; CDR3: CSARGTMNTEAFF
V: TRBV9; J: TRBJ2-3; length: 15; CDR3: CASSAYRGQSDTQYF
V: TRBV29-1; J: TRBJ2-7; length: 11; CDR3: CSVDMGSEQYF